This record looks at one T cell receptor (beta chain) sequence and its context. Its matching antigen is unknown. V was pared by 8 bases and J by 5 bases, with 13 bases of the junction left unmatched. Germline V gene sequence: CDR1 SGHRS, CDR2 YFSETQ. The CDR3 is 15 residues long. Assay: immunoSEQ multiplex PCR; the TCRdb copy retains only in-frame clones and omits some. This repertoire shows around 300,000 clones, approximately 85% found once; its top ten account for roughly 0.96%. These data are taken from a study of cytomegalovirus exposure and HLA in healthy donors. Findings and limits, study-wide: The study put 150 or so TCR beta chains on its list as cytomegalovirus-associated. The tendency of first-cohort TCR clusters to co-occur in the roughly 130 validation repertoires was the finding of a later analysis.

This sequence was found in a man aged 30 to 45 in good health and CMV-seronegative. The chain has TRBV5-1 and TRBJ1-1, with 9 bases identical to TRBD1. Source material: PBMCs. The CDR3 loop is CASPTVGQGSTEAFF. The DNA for the CDR3 is TGCGCCAGTCCGACCGTCGGACAGGGGTCTACTGAAGCTTTCTTT.